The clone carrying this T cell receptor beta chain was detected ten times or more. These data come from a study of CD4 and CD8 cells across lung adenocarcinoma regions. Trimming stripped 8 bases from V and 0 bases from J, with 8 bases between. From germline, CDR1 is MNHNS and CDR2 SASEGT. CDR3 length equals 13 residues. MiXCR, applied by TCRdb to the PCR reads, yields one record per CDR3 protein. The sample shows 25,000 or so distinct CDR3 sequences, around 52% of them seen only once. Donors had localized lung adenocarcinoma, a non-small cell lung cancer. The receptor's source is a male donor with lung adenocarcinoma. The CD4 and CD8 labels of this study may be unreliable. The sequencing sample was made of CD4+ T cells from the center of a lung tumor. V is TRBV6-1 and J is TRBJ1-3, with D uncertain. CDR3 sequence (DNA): TGTGCCAGCCGTGGACCCTCTGGAAACACCATATATTTT. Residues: CASRGPSGNTIYF.